One and the same sample provided the 25 T cell receptor beta chains below, sequenced in a study of blood T cells in healthy people across ages. PCR was performed a second time for about 7 to 12 cycles using a sample-barcoded 5' primer and a J-beta primer mix. In TCRdb, the 5' RACE reads were re-called with MiXCR into one record per CDR3 protein. This sample yields about 2 million distinct CDR3 sequences, of which 49% are seen a single time; over 2% belongs to the top ten. Sequencing used blood. These receptors were obtained from a woman between 35 and 50 years old in good health.

This chain joins TRBV12-3 or TRBV12-4 and TRBJ2-5, with D perhaps matching TRBD2 (6 bases). Trimming removed 2 bases from V and 5 bases from J, with 12 bases in between. The CDR3 extends over 14 amino acids. CDR3 in DNA: TGTGCCAGCAGTTTAATTGAGGGGAGGGAGACCCAGTACTTC. This gives the protein CASSLIEGRETQYF.

This clonotype was observed a handful of times. The rearrangement joins TRBV12-3 or TRBV12-4 to TRBJ1-6; 8 nucleotides agree with TRBD1. The V and J ends lost 7 bases and 6 bases, in that order; junction bases with no gene match: 8. The CDR3 spans 15 residues. CDR3 sequence (DNA): TGTGCCAGCAAGCAGGGGGCTGGTAGTAATTCACCCCTCCACTTT. This codes for CASKQGAGSNSPLHF.

This clonotype has more than one count but fewer than ten. The gene calls are TRBV7-2 and TRBJ2-4; 8 bases match TRBD1. Germline-derived CDR1 and CDR2 are SGHTA and FQGNSA. V was pared by 5 bases and J by 3 bases, with 6 bases of the junction left unmatched. This CDR3 contains 15 residues. The CDR3 region is CASSTETGVKNIQYF. The CDR3 DNA is TGTGCCAGCAGCACCGAGACAGGGGTCAAAAACATTCAGTACTTC.

This clonotype was observed many times. The V gene is TRBV18, the J gene TRBJ2-7; possibly TRBD1 for D (5 bases). The CDR3 has 14 residues. In germline, CDR1 is KGHSH, CDR2 LQKENI. Trimming shortened V by 2 bases and J by 4 bases, and 12 bases separated the two germline ends. In DNA form, the CDR3 reads TGTGCCAGCTCACCAGGGGCCGGTTCATACGAGCAGTACTTC. It specifies CASSPGAGSYEQYF.

Notes on this clonotype: A single base separates this from a much larger clone, so it may be a read error. The chain joins TRBV24-1 to TRBJ2-5; D is unresolved. The CDR3 is made up of 12 amino acids. The germline V gene has CDR1 KGHDR and CDR2 SFDVKD. In nucleotides, the CDR3 is TGTGCCACCAGTGATTTGCAAGGGACCCAGTACTTC. It codes for CATSDLQGTQYF.

A remark on this clonotype: A much larger clone differs by one base, so this may be a read error. The chain couples TRBV7-2 to TRBJ2-1; D is unclear. Germline V CDR1 and CDR2: SGHTA, FQGNSA. CDR3 length: 11 residues. V gave up 5 bases and J gave up 7 bases, with 6 bases separating them. The CDR3 DNA is TGTACCAGCAGCCCCCAAAATGAGCAGTTCTTC. Translating it yields CTSSPQNEQFF.

CDR3 nucleotides: TGTGCCAGCAGTGTTCAGGGGGCGTCGGTCGAGCAGTACTTC. Amino acid sequence: CASSVQGASVEQYF. The chain is built from TRBV25-1 and TRBJ2-7, with 8 bases matching TRBD1. Trimming at V came to 4 bases and at J to 6 bases, leaving 8 bases not matched to a gene. There are 14 residues in the CDR3. CDR1 is MGHDK, CDR2 SYGVNS, per germline.

This chain uses TRBV27 with TRBJ1-5, with 10 bases fitting TRBD1. V was clipped by 7 bases and J by 2 bases; unmatched bases: 11. The germline V gene has CDR1 MNHEY and CDR2 SMNVEV (reference sequence). CDR3 length: 17 amino acids. The CDR3 region is CASKPNRGTGGNQPQHF. CDR3 DNA sequence: TGTGCCAGCAAACCGAACCGAGGGACAGGGGGCAATCAGCCCCAGCATTTT.

The rearrangement uses TRBV4-3 and TRBJ2-3; 8 nucleotides match TRBD1. Germline V CDR1 and CDR2: LGHNA, YSLEER. The junction had 4 bases not matched to a gene; V was cut back by 1 base and J by 4 bases. CDR3 length: 15 amino acids. The CDR3 DNA follows: TGCGCCAGCAGCCAAGGACAGGGGTGGGCAGATACGCAGTATTTT. This translates into CASSQGQGWADTQYF.

This clonotype was observed many times. V is TRBV7-2 and J is TRBJ2-7; D is perhaps TRBD1 (5 bases). V lost 1 base, J lost 4 bases, and 8 bases lay in between. Germline CDR1 and CDR2: SGHTA and FQGNSA. The CDR3 runs to 13 residues. The CDR3 DNA sequence: TGTGCCAGCAGCTTAGAGAAGGGGTACGAGCAGTACTTC. Amino acids: CASSLEKGYEQYF.

The V and J genes are TRBV7-2 and TRBJ2-3; D is undetermined. From germline, CDR1 is SGHTA and CDR2 FQGNSA. This CDR3 has 14 amino acids. V dropped 4 bases and J dropped 5 bases, with 13 bases sitting between them. CDR3 bases: TGTGCCAGCAGCTCCGCCAAGGAGAGAGATACGCAGTATTTT. Translation gives CASSSAKERDTQYF. Using reference TRBV7-2 and TRBJ2-3 for the parts outside the CDR3, the full variable domain is GAGVSQSPSNKVTEKGKDVELRCDPISGHTALYWYRQSLGQGLEFLIYFQGNSAPDKSGLPSDRFSAERTGGSVSTLTIQRTQQEDSAVYLCASSSAKERDTQYFGPGTRLTVL.

The J gene is TRBJ1-6, the V gene TRBV7-9, with 10 bases matching TRBD1. The germline V gene encodes CDR1 SEHNR and CDR2 FQNEAQ (reference sequence). The CDR3 extends over 18 amino acids. Trimming took 3 bases from V and 0 from J; bases not matched to a gene: 5. The CDR3 coding sequence is TGTGCCAGCAGCTTCGGGGGACAGGGGAGCTCCTATAATTCACCCCTCCACTTT. It encodes CASSFGGQGSSYNSPLHF.

This clonotype was observed a handful of times. The rearrangement links TRBV29-1 to TRBJ2-2; 7 bases map to TRBD1. The germline V gene has CDR1 SQVTM and CDR2 ANQGSEA. V was pared by 7 bases and J by 6 bases, with 8 bases of the junction left unmatched. The CDR3 length is 13 residues. For the CDR3, the DNA is TGCAGCGCCGACAGGGCCTTGGCCGGGGAGCTGTTTTTT. Protein: CSADRALAGELFF.

This clonotype was seen a few times. For the CDR3, the DNA is TGTGCCAGCAGCTTAGGCTGGAAGGAGACCCAGTACTTC. Translating it yields CASSLGWKETQYF. This sequence joins TRBV7-2 and TRBJ2-7; D gene uncertain. The J call could be wrong; TRBJ2-5 is a better fit for the DNA end. Germline CDR1 reads SGHTA; CDR2 reads FQGNSA. The CDR3 is made up of 13 amino acids.

This clonotype has more than one count but fewer than ten. The rearrangement joins TRBV4-3 to TRBJ1-4; 8 nucleotides agree with TRBD1. V shed 4 bases, J shed 8 bases, and the junction held 9 bases outside the gene matches. Germline CDR1 LGHNA, CDR2 YSLEER. The CDR3 runs 15 residues. The CDR3 DNA sequence: TGCGCCAGCAGCCTCTCCCAGGGGGCAGGGGAAAAACTGTTTTTT. It encodes CASSLSQGAGEKLFF.

This chain connects TRBV7-6 to TRBJ2-1; 8 nucleotides align to TRBD1. CDR1 and CDR2 (germline): SGHVS, FNYEAQ. Trimming at V came to 0 bases and at J to 4 bases, leaving 5 bases not matched to a gene. There are 16 residues in the CDR3. CDR3 nucleotides: TGTGCCAGCAGCTTAGCGTCAGGGGGCATGTACAATGAGCAGTTCTTC. Its translation: CASSLASGGMYNEQFF. The full variable domain, rest sourced from reference TRBV7-6 and TRBJ2-1, is GAGVSQSPRYKVTKRGQDVALRCDPISGHVSLYWYRQALGQGPEFLTYFNYEAQQDKSGLPNDRFSAERPEGSISTLTIQRTEQRDSAMYRCASSLASGGMYNEQFFGPGTRLTVL.

The count of this clonotype is one. The chain couples TRBV6-5 to TRBJ1-6; a possible D gene is TRBD1 (5 bases). With 6 bases removed from V and 9 bases from J, the gap between germline ends came to 21 bases. The CDR3 extends over 16 amino acids. Germline CDR1 reads MNHEY; CDR2 reads SVGAGI. The CDR3 region is CASRPIGAGIGSPLHF. In nucleotides, the CDR3 is TGTGCCAGCAGACCCATAGGGGCGGGGATCGGTTCACCCCTCCACTTT.

This chain uses TRBV12-3 or TRBV12-4 with TRBJ2-3; 7 bases are a match to TRBD2. V shed 0 bases and J 4 bases; nucleotides not matched to a gene: 10. The CDR3 is 17 amino acids. CDR3 nucleotides: TGTGCCAGCAGTTTAGCGCCTGAGGCGGGAGTCCCAGATACGCAGTATTTT. The encoded protein is CASSLAPEAGVPDTQYF.

V is TRBV7-9 and J is TRBJ1-5, with a weak D call TRBD1 (6 bases). CDR1 SEHNR and CDR2 FQNEAQ come from the germline V gene (reference sequence). This CDR3 comprises 14 residues. Trimming cost V 3 bases and J 5 bases, with 11 bases left between them. CDR3 DNA: TGTGCCAGCAGCTTTACAGGGCCTTATCAGCCCCAGCATTTT. It translates to CASSFTGPYQPQHF.

This clonotype was recorded a few times. V gene TRBV3-1 combines with J gene TRBJ2-1, with 8 bases matching TRBD2. CDR3 length: 16 residues. Germline V gene lookup returns CDR1 LGHDT and CDR2 YNNKEL (reference sequence). The junction had 8 bases not matched to a gene; V was cut back by 1 base and J by 6 bases. CDR3 amino acids: CASSQAFGGVFNEQFF. As DNA, the CDR3 is TGTGCCAGCAGCCAAGCTTTCGGGGGGGTTTTCAATGAGCAGTTCTTC.

V and J are TRBV6-1 and TRBJ2-2, with unresolved D. There are 12 residues in the CDR3. CDR1 is MNHNS, CDR2 SASEGT, per germline. V was cut by 8 bases and J by 3 bases, with 7 bases left in between. CDR3 sequence (DNA): TGTGCCAGCGCTTCGGACACCGGGGAGCTGTTTTTT. Translated, it gives CASASDTGELFF.

This clonotype was counted a few times. J is TRBJ2-3 and V is TRBV7-2, with D perhaps TRBD2 (7 bases). The V gene's germline CDR1 is SGHTA and CDR2 FQGNSA. The CDR3 extends over 15 amino acids. V was cut by 4 bases and J by 4 bases, with 15 bases left in between. The CDR3 DNA follows: TGTGCCAGCAGCTCTAGGGGGGGGGCCGCAGATACGCAGTATTTT. This codes for CASSSRGGAADTQYF.

The chain is built from TRBV7-2 and TRBJ2-5; 15 bases line up with TRBD2. Unmatched junction bases numbered 12, after V lost 5 bases and J lost 11 bases. CDR1 SGHTA and CDR2 FQGNSA come from the germline V gene. The CDR3 spans 16 residues. The CDR3 protein is CASSLRTSGGVNEQYF. Written as DNA, the CDR3 is TGTGCCAGCAGCCTCAGGACTAGCGGGGGGGTAAATGAGCAGTACTTC.

This clonotype was counted only a few times. This rearrangement joins TRBV5-6 to TRBJ2-7; perhaps TRBD1 as D (6 bases). The CDR3 has 12 amino acids. Trimming took off 4 bases at V and 12 bases at J, with 17 bases between the two ends. Germline CDR1 SGHDT, CDR2 YYEEEE. This CDR3 reads CASSVGHQSRYF. Here the CDR3 DNA reads TGTGCCAGCAGCGTGGGACACCAAAGTAGGTACTTC. The whole variable domain, remainder taken from reference TRBV5-6 and TRBJ2-7, is DAGVTQSPTHLIKTRGQQVTLRCSPKSGHDTVSWYQQALGQGPQFIFQYYEEEERQRGNFPDRFSGHQFPNYSSELNVNALLLGDSALYLCASSVGHQSRYFGPGTRLTVT.

This chain uses TRBV5-5 with TRBJ2-5; D gene ambiguous. V lost 4 bases, J lost 1 base, and 14 bases lay in between. Germline CDR1 SGHKS, CDR2 YYEKEE (reference sequence). CDR3 length: 15 residues. CDR3 DNA sequence: TGTGCCAGCAGCGTCGGACCTCGGAGCCAAGAGACCCAGTACTTC. Its translation is CASSVGPRSQETQYF.